These 28 T cell receptor beta chains came from one sample sequenced in a study of technical replicates of blood from several donors (TCRdb year 2017). Receptor amplification or capture employed the immunoSEQ multiplex PCR assay. What TCRdb holds here is the immuneACCESS table cut down to in-frame rearrangements. Part of the clones is not present; checked against another copy, under half of the missing clones reflect an unresolved V gene, and the others are unexplained. Across this sample there are about 83,000 clones, with roughly 90% seen only once. The ten top clones hold around 0.4% of the sample. Sequencing was done on a sample of T cells isolated from PBMCs. The receptors were gathered from a human donor in good health.

The V and J genes are TRBV4-2 and TRBJ2-3; possible D gene TRBD2, 5 bases. Germline-derived CDR1 and CDR2 are LGHNA and YNFKEQ. Between the trimmed V and J ends, which lost 0 bases and 2 bases, there was a span of 12 bases. The CDR3 spans 16 residues. CDR3 in amino acids: CASSQDRAGPTDTQYF. Here the CDR3 DNA reads TGTGCCAGCAGCCAAGATCGCGCGGGCCCCACAGATACGCAGTATTTT.

V gene TRBV27 combines with J gene TRBJ2-5, with a possible D match to TRBD1 (6 bases). The germline CDR1 and CDR2 sequences are MNHEY and SMNVEV (reference sequence). The V and J ends lost 5 bases and 5 bases respectively, with 15 bases between them. The CDR3 runs 14 residues. In DNA form, the CDR3 reads TGTGCCAGCAGTCCGATGGACAGTGGGGAGACCCAGTACTTC. Its protein product is CASSPMDSGETQYF.

The chain couples TRBV9 to TRBJ1-5; tentatively, D is TRBD1 (6 bases). The germline V gene encodes CDR1 SGDLS and CDR2 YYNGEE. The V gene lost 4 bases and the J gene lost 3 bases, with 11 bases spanning the gap. This CDR3 region has 14 residues. CDR3 in amino acids: CASSRTVNNQPQHF. Here the CDR3 DNA reads TGTGCCAGCAGCCGGACAGTAAACAATCAGCCCCAGCATTTT.

The J gene is TRBJ2-3, the V gene TRBV29-1; 11 bases align to TRBD2. CDR1 is SQVTM and CDR2 is ANQGSEA in the germline V gene. Germline trimming cut 6 bases from V and 3 bases from J; bases unmatched to any gene: 5. This CDR3 is built from 14 residues. The CDR3 DNA sequence: TGCAGCGTACAGACTAGCGGGGCAACAGATACGCAGTATTTT. Its translation is CSVQTSGATDTQYF.

The chain links TRBV16 to TRBJ1-2, with D possibly being TRBD1 (6 bases). Germline loops: CDR1 KGHSY, CDR2 FQNENV. Trimming shortened V by 0 bases and J by 5 bases, and 10 bases separated the two germline ends. CDR3 length: 14 residues. The CDR3 sequence is CASSQSTGSYGYTF. The CDR3, as DNA: TGTGCCAGCAGCCAATCAACAGGGAGTTATGGCTACACCTTC.

V is TRBV15 and J is TRBJ1-1, with TRBD1 identical over 7 bases. This CDR3 has 16 residues. Per germline, CDR1 LNHNV and CDR2 YYDKDF (reference sequence). Germline trimming cut 0 bases from V and 7 bases from J; bases unmatched to any gene: 11. CDR3 coding DNA: TGTGCCACCAGCAGAGATCGGGGACAGACTTCCCTTGAAGCTTTCTTT. Its translation: CATSRDRGQTSLEAFF.

The V and J genes are TRBV6-5 and TRBJ2-7, with 9 bases that match TRBD1. V shed 2 bases, J shed 6 bases, and the junction held 8 bases outside the gene matches. Germline CDR1 MNHEY, CDR2 SVGAGI. CDR3 length equals 15 residues. The CDR3 sequence is CASSYQKGQGIEQYF. CDR3 nucleotide sequence: TGTGCCAGCAGTTACCAGAAAGGACAGGGGATCGAGCAGTACTTC.

The CDR3 region has the DNA TGTGCCAGCAGTGAACCGGGAGGGCCAACAGATACGCAGTATTTT. Residues: CASSEPGGPTDTQYF. V gene TRBV6-1 combines with J gene TRBJ2-3, with 8 bases that match TRBD2. The trim removed 2 bases at V and 3 bases at J, leaving 4 bases unmatched. CDR3 length equals 15 residues. Germline assignment: CDR1 MNHNS and CDR2 SASEGT.

V usage is TRBV5-1 and J usage is TRBJ2-1; 13 positions agree with TRBD2. Per germline, CDR1 SGHRS and CDR2 YFSETQ. The V segment lost 4 bases and the J segment 6 bases; nucleotides outside the gene matches: 13. The CDR3 runs 18 residues. The CDR3 DNA is TGCGCCAGCAGCGAACTAGCGGGAGGGACTAAGTACCTCAATGAGCAGTTCTTC. This gives the protein CASSELAGGTKYLNEQFF.

The chain carries TRBV5-1 and TRBJ1-3; D may be TRBD1 (5 bases). V was shortened by 5 bases and J by 0 bases, with 6 bases between the two germline ends. CDR3 size: 13 residues. Looked up from germline, CDR1 is SGHRS and CDR2 is YFSETQ. CDR3 coding DNA: TGCGCCAGCAGGACAGTCTCTGGAAACACCATATATTTT. Its protein is CASRTVSGNTIYF.

CDR3 residues: CASSQETRAGNQPQHF. The CDR3 DNA is TGTGCCAGCAGCCAAGAGACCAGGGCGGGCAATCAGCCCCAGCATTTT. J is TRBJ1-5 and V is TRBV4-2, with D perhaps matching TRBD1 (5 bases). CDR1 and CDR2 from the germline V gene are LGHNA and YNFKEQ. This CDR3 comprises 16 residues. Trimming stripped 0 bases from V and 2 bases from J, with 11 bases between.

This chain connects TRBV4-3 to TRBJ2-7, with 9 bases fitting TRBD1. The CDR3 covers 15 residues. V lost 1 base and J lost 2; bases outside the gene matches: 3. Looked up from germline, CDR1 is LGHNA and CDR2 is YSLEER. CDR3 amino acids: CASSQGTGETYEQYF. DNA of the CDR3: TGCGCCAGCAGCCAAGGGACAGGGGAGACCTACGAGCAGTACTTC.

The chain couples TRBV27 to TRBJ2-2; the D gene is possibly TRBD2 (5 bases). Trimming stripped 4 bases from V and 7 bases from J, with 10 bases between. CDR1 MNHEY and CDR2 SMNVEV come from the germline V gene (reference sequence). CDR3 length equals 13 residues. The CDR3 sequence is CASSWRSGGELFF. As DNA, the CDR3 is TGTGCCAGCAGTTGGAGGTCAGGCGGGGAGCTGTTTTTT.

V is TRBV18 and J is TRBJ2-1, with TRBD1 matching 7 bases. The trim removed 2 bases at V and 9 bases at J, leaving 13 bases unmatched. Germline V gene lookup returns CDR1 KGHSH and CDR2 LQKENI. The CDR3 extends over 16 amino acids. The CDR3 is CASSPSGTVGMLEQFF. CDR3 nucleotide sequence: TGTGCCAGCTCACCATCAGGGACAGTGGGAATGCTTGAGCAGTTCTTC.

This chain links TRBV7-9 with TRBJ2-3; no clear D. With 5 bases removed from V and 4 bases from J, the gap between germline ends came to 7 bases. This CDR3 comprises 12 residues. Germline V gene sequence: CDR1 SEHNR, CDR2 FQNEAQ (reference sequence). Here the CDR3 reads CASSQAADTQYF. CDR3 sequence (DNA): TGTGCCAGCAGCCAAGCTGCAGATACGCAGTATTTT.

The CDR3 DNA follows: TGTGCCAGCAGCTTATCTCGGTACGAGACCCAGTACTTC. It yields the protein CASSLSRYETQYF. The chain joins TRBV7-3 to TRBJ2-5, with D unresolved. The CDR3 loop spans 13 amino acids. Per the germline V gene, CDR1 is SGHTA and CDR2 is FQGTGA. V lost 2 bases, J lost 5 bases, and 9 bases lay in between. The full variable domain, with the rest looked up from reference TRBV7-3 and TRBJ2-5, is GAGVSQTPSNKVTEKGKYVELRCDPISGHTALYWYRQSLGQGPEFLIYFQGTGAADDSGLPNDRFFAVRPEGSVSTLKIQRTERGDSAVYLCASSLSRYETQYFGPGTRLLVL.

The gene calls are TRBV5-4 and TRBJ2-1, with D perhaps TRBD2 (6 bases). The V gene's germline CDR1 is SGHNT and CDR2 YYREEE (reference sequence). V was shortened by 1 base and J by 4 bases, with 9 bases between the two germline ends. The CDR3 has 14 amino acids. The CDR3 loop reads CASSLTGSYNEQFF. The CDR3 DNA follows: TGTGCCAGCAGCTTGACCGGGAGTTACAATGAGCAGTTCTTC.

The CDR3 nucleotides are TGTGCCAGCAGTGCACAGGGGCTTGAAAAACTGTTTTTT. Protein product: CASSAQGLEKLFF. The chain links TRBV6-1 to TRBJ1-4, with 7 nucleotides matching TRBD1. The V and J ends lost 4 bases and 7 bases, in that order; junction bases with no gene match: 3. The CDR3 is 13 amino acids. Germline V CDR1 and CDR2: MNHNS, SASEGT.

The rearrangement joins TRBV5-8 to TRBJ2-1, with 9 bases fitting TRBD1. The CDR3 is 18 amino acids. CDR1 is SGHTS, CDR2 YDEGEE, per germline. Unmatched junction bases numbered 18, after V lost 3 bases and J lost 8 bases. This chain's CDR3 is CASSSGTGIEGGEYEQFF. CDR3 in DNA: TGTGCCAGCAGCTCCGGGACAGGGATCGAGGGGGGCGAGTATGAGCAGTTCTTC.

The chain is built from TRBV5-1 and TRBJ2-3; TRBD1 matches at 9 bases. The junction had 5 bases not matched to a gene; V was cut back by 9 bases and J by 3 bases. Germline CDR1 and CDR2: SGHRS and YFSETQ. The CDR3 loop spans 13 amino acids. CDR3 DNA sequence: TGCGCCACCACAGGGGGCTTGACAGATACGCAGTATTTT. The encoded protein is CATTGGLTDTQYF.

The chain links TRBV10-3 to TRBJ2-2, with TRBD1 identical over 9 bases. The CDR3 length is 17 residues. V was pared by 6 bases and J by 7 bases, with 15 bases of the junction left unmatched. Germline CDR1 reads ENHRY; CDR2 reads SYGVKD. The DNA of the CDR3 is TGTGCCATCAGCCCTAACGAATTACAGGGGGCAAACGGGGAGCTGTTTTTT. This codes for CAISPNELQGANGELFF.

The chain is built from TRBV5-4 and TRBJ2-2; 12 positions match TRBD2. Germline loops: CDR1 SGHNT, CDR2 YYREEE (reference sequence). V lost 4 bases and J lost 1; bases outside the gene matches: 2. This CDR3 has 16 amino acids. The CDR3 nucleotides are TGTGCCAGCAGCACGGGACTAGCGGGGAACACCGGGGAGCTGTTTTTT. Translation gives CASSTGLAGNTGELFF.

The rearrangement links TRBV5-8 to TRBJ2-7, with D tentatively TRBD2 (5 bases). CDR3 length: 14 residues. Trimming left V 0 bases short and J 0 bases short, with 7 bases between. Per germline, CDR1 SGHTS and CDR2 YDEGEE. CDR3 sequence reads: CASSLAGDSYEQYF. The DNA of the CDR3 is TGTGCCAGCAGCTTGGCCGGGGACTCCTACGAGCAGTACTTC.

The V gene is TRBV28, the J gene TRBJ1-1; D gene ambiguous. The V end lost 7 bases, the J end lost 3 bases, and 21 bases lay between the germline ends. CDR1 and CDR2 from the germline V gene are MDHEN and SYDVKM. The CDR3 totals 16 residues. This chain's CDR3 is CASTPGVGLVYTEAFF. The CDR3 DNA follows: TGTGCCAGCACGCCCGGGGTAGGACTCGTGTACACTGAAGCTTTCTTT.

The chain combines TRBV27 with TRBJ2-2, with 10 bases identical to TRBD2. Germline values: CDR1 MNHEY, CDR2 SMNVEV (reference sequence). Trimming at V came to 1 base and at J to 5 bases, leaving 1 base not matched to a gene. This CDR3 has 15 amino acids. CDR3 sequence (DNA): TGTGCCAGCAGTTTATTTAGCGGGAGGACCGGGGAGCTGTTTTTT. Amino acid sequence: CASSLFSGRTGELFF.

The CDR3 DNA is TGTGCCAGTAGAACCGGGACAGGGCTCTACAATGAGCAGTTCTTC. Its protein product is CASRTGTGLYNEQFF. The V gene is TRBV19, the J gene TRBJ2-1; 9 nucleotides match TRBD1. V lost 6 bases, J lost 3 bases, and 6 bases stayed unmatched. From germline, CDR1 is LNHDA and CDR2 SQIVND (reference sequence). The CDR3 runs to 15 residues.

The rearrangement links TRBV6-5 to TRBJ2-3; 10 bases fit TRBD1. This CDR3 spans 15 amino acids. Germline V gives CDR1 MNHEY, CDR2 SVGAGI. The V and J ends lost 4 bases and 3 bases, in that order; junction bases with no gene match: 4. CDR3 DNA: TGTGCCAGCAGTTTACCGGGACAGGGGACAGATACGCAGTATTTT. It yields the protein CASSLPGQGTDTQYF.

The V call is TRBV27, the J call TRBJ1-1; D is uncertain. Germline-derived CDR1 and CDR2 are MNHEY and SMNVEV (reference sequence). Trimming pared 2 bases from V and 0 bases from J, leaving 4 bases between. CDR3 length: 13 residues. The CDR3 nucleotides read TGTGCCAGCAGTTTACAGGTGAACACTGAAGCTTTCTTT. It encodes CASSLQVNTEAFF.